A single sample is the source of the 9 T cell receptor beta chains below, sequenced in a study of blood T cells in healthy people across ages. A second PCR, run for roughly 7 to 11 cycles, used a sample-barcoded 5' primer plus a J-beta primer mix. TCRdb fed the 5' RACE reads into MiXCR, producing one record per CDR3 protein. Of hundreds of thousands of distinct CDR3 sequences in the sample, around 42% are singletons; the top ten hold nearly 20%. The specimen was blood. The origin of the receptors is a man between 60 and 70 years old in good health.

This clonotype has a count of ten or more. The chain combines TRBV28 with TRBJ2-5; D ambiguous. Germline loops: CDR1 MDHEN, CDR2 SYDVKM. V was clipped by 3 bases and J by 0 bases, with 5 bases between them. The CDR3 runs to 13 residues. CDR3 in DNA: TGTGCCAGCAGTTTGACAAACCAAGAGACCCAGTACTTC. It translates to CASSLTNQETQYF.

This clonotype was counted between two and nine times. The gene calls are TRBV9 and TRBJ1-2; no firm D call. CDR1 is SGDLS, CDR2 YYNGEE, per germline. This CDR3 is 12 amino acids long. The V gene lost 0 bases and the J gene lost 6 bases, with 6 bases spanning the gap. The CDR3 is CASSVDGDGYTF. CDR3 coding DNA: TGTGCCAGCAGCGTAGACGGGGATGGCTACACCTTC.

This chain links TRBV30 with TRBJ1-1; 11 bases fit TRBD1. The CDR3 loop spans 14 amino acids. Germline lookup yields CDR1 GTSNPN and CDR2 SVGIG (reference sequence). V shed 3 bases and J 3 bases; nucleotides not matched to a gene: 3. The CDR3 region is CAWSGTGGHTEAFF. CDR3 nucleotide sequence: TGTGCCTGGAGCGGGACAGGGGGTCACACTGAAGCTTTCTTT.

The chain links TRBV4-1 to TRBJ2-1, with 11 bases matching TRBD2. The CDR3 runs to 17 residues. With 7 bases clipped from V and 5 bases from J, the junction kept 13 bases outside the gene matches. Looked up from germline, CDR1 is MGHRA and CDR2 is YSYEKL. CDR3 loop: CASNREGLAGGNNEQFF. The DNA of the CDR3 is TGCGCCAGCAACCGAGAGGGGCTAGCGGGGGGAAACAATGAGCAGTTCTTC.

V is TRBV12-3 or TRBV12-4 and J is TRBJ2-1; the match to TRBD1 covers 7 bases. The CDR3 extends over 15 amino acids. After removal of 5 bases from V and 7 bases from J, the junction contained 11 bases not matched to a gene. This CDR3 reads CASSLAGTASNEQFF. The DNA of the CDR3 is TGTGCCAGCAGTCTGGCCGGGACAGCCTCGAATGAGCAGTTCTTC.

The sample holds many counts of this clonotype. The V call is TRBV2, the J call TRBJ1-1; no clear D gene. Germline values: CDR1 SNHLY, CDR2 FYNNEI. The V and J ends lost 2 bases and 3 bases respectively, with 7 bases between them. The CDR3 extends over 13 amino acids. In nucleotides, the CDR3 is TGTGCCAGCAGTGAACTAGAGGACACTGAAGCTTTCTTT. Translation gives CASSELEDTEAFF.

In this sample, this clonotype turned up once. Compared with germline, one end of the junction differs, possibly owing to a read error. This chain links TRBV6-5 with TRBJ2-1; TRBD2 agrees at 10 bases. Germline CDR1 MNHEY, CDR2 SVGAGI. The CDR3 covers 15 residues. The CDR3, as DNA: TGTGCCAGCAGCCAAACTAGCGGGGCTTCCAGGGAGCGGTTCTTC. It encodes CASSQTSGASRERFF.

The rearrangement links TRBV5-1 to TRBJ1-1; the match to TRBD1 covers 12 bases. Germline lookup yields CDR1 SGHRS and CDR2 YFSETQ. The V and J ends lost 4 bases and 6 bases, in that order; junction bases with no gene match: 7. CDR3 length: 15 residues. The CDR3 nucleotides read TGCGCCAGCAGCGGGACAGGGGGCGCGAGGGCTGAAGCTTTCTTT. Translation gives CASSGTGGARAEAFF.

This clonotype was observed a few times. The CDR3 DNA reads TGTGCCAGCACCGGGCTACACAGCTCCTACGAGCAGTACTTC. Amino acid sequence: CASTGLHSSYEQYF. The rearrangement uses TRBV6-2 or TRBV6-3 and TRBJ2-7; no firm D call. V dropped 7 bases and J dropped 0 bases, with 13 bases sitting between them. The germline V gene encodes CDR1 MNHEY and CDR2 SVGEGT. The CDR3 contains 14 residues.